The next 16 T cell receptor beta chains were all read from a single sample in a study of shared clonotypes between healthy human individuals. Generated by immunoSEQ multiplex PCR, the TCRdb table keeps only in-frame clones and is missing some. Of more than 550,000 clones detected, 90% appear once; the ten largest clones hold 34%. The source material was memory CD8+ T cells from PBMCs. The subset was: CD45RO+ cells pooled with CCR7-negative TemRA cells. All receptors derive from a man aged 18 to 35 in good health. Some clones in this sample may be carry-over from other donors' samples.

On this clone: The junction does not match germline at one end; this may be a read error. CDR3 DNA: TGTGCCAACAGCTTGTCGGGAGGGTATGGCTACACCTTC. The encoded protein is CANSLSGGYGYTF. J is TRBJ1-2 and V is TRBV5-6; D call uncertain. This CDR3 contains 13 residues. Germline-derived CDR1 and CDR2 are SGHDT and YYEEEE.

V and J are TRBV6-5 and TRBJ1-1, with no clear D. Germline values: CDR1 MNHEY, CDR2 SVGAGI. The CDR3 is 15 residues long. V lost 5 bases, J lost 7 bases, and 20 bases lay in between. The CDR3 region is CASSKYPAETLEAFF. The CDR3, as DNA: TGTGCCAGCAGTAAATACCCGGCGGAAACGCTTGAAGCTTTCTTT.

This chain joins TRBV7-9 and TRBJ2-1, with 15 bases matching TRBD2. Germline CDR1 is SEHNR and CDR2 is FQNEAQ (reference sequence). CDR3 length: 19 amino acids. The junction had 11 bases not matched to a gene; V was cut back by 4 bases and J by 4 bases. The DNA for the CDR3 is TGTGCCAGCAGCTCTGGACTAGCGGGAGGGGTGCGTCTATACAATGAGCAGTTCTTC. Protein product: CASSSGLAGGVRLYNEQFF.

The chain has TRBV7-8 and TRBJ2-2, with 7 bases matching TRBD2. Germline V gene lookup returns CDR1 SGHVS and CDR2 FQNEAQ. There are 17 residues in the CDR3. V dropped 5 bases and J dropped 1; count of bases not matched to a gene: 10. In DNA, the CDR3 is TGTGCCAGCAGCACGTTAGCGGGCGATATGAACACCGGGGAGCTGTTTTTT. It yields the protein CASSTLAGDMNTGELFF.

V usage is TRBV2 and J usage is TRBJ2-1; D unclear. Germline V gives CDR1 SNHLY, CDR2 FYNNEI. The germline V and J ends were trimmed by 8 bases and 0 bases, with 8 bases remaining between them. The CDR3 length is 13 residues. DNA for the CDR3: TGTGCCAGCGACCCCCCCTCCTACAATGAGCAGTTCTTC. As protein: CASDPPSYNEQFF.

The rearrangement links TRBV7-8 to TRBJ2-2; TRBD2 aligns across 11 bases. V was pared by 5 bases and J by 6 bases, with 11 bases of the junction left unmatched. CDR3 length equals 17 residues. The germline V gene has CDR1 SGHVS and CDR2 FQNEAQ. CDR3 protein: CASSLNGLAGFAGELFF. The DNA for the CDR3 is TGTGCCAGCAGCCTAAACGGACTAGCGGGCTTCGCCGGGGAGCTGTTTTTT.

The chain is built from TRBV29-1 and TRBJ2-7; TRBD1 matches 8 bases. This CDR3 region has 14 residues. Trimming removed 3 bases from V and 2 bases from J; junction bases left unmatched: 6. Germline V gene data show CDR1 as SQVTM and CDR2 as ANQGSEA. CDR3 in amino acids: CSVEIRDRTYEQYF. CDR3 in DNA: TGCAGCGTTGAGATCCGGGACAGGACCTACGAGCAGTACTTC.

The chain has TRBV9 and TRBJ2-1; 9 positions agree with TRBD2. Germline CDR1 is SGDLS and CDR2 is YYNGEE. The CDR3 runs to 15 residues. The V and J ends lost 0 bases and 6 bases, in that order; junction bases with no gene match: 4. CDR3 sequence (DNA): TGTGCCAGCAGCGTAGGACTAGCGGCCGTCAATGAGCAGTTCTTC. Its protein is CASSVGLAAVNEQFF.

V usage is TRBV9 and J usage is TRBJ2-2; no firm D call. The CDR3 length is 15 residues. V was cut by 7 bases and J by 6 bases, with 19 bases left in between. Germline values: CDR1 SGDLS, CDR2 YYNGEE. CDR3 loop: CASDNPEDIPGELFF. DNA of the CDR3: TGTGCCAGCGACAATCCGGAAGACATACCCGGGGAGCTGTTTTTT.

The chain uses TRBV19 and TRBJ2-1, with D hard to call. In germline, CDR1 is LNHDA, CDR2 SQIVND (reference sequence). V lost 5 bases and J 0 bases, leaving 5 bases between the germline ends. The CDR3 runs to 13 residues. Written as DNA, the CDR3 is TGTGCCAGTAGTCGGGTCTCCTACAATGAGCAGTTCTTC. It specifies CASSRVSYNEQFF.

This clone was recorded once. The DNA for the CDR3 is TGTGCCAGCAGTGTACAGGGCGCCGGGGAGCTGTTTTTT. Residues: CASSVQGAGELFF. The V and J genes are TRBV28 and TRBJ2-2, with D possibly being TRBD1 (6 bases). The V end lost 5 bases, the J end lost 6 bases, and 10 bases lay between the germline ends. CDR1 and CDR2 from the germline V gene are MDHEN and SYDVKM. The CDR3 sequence is 13 residues long.

For the CDR3, the DNA is TGTGCCAGCAGGCCTCCCCTCCAAGAGACCCAGTACTTC. As protein: CASRPPLQETQYF. V and J are TRBV11-2 and TRBJ2-5; D not certain. Germline CDR1 reads SGHAT; CDR2 reads FQNNGV. Between the trimmed V and J ends, which lost 6 bases and 1 base, there was a span of 9 bases. This CDR3 has 13 amino acids.

CDR3: CASSPGGNYGYTF. The CDR3 DNA reads as TGTGCCAGCAGCCCAGGGGGGAACTATGGCTACACCTTC. The chain couples TRBV5-6 to TRBJ1-2; 7 bases match TRBD1. This CDR3 has 13 amino acids. Germline loops: CDR1 SGHDT, CDR2 YYEEEE. J was trimmed by 2 bases and V by 4 bases; bases with no gene match: 2.

Turning to this clone: This sequence may be a read error, since a much larger clone differs from it by one base. The genes are TRBV19 and TRBJ1-5, with D unclear. Looked up from germline, CDR1 is LNHDA and CDR2 is SQIVND (reference sequence). The CDR3 sequence is 15 residues long. The CDR3 region is CASSIQAVGNQLQHF. The DNA for the CDR3 is TGTGCCAGTAGTATACAGGCTGTTGGCAATCAGCTCCAGCATTTT.

The chain uses TRBV9 and TRBJ2-1; maybe TRBD2 (6 bases). Between the trimmed V and J ends, which lost 6 bases and 7 bases, there was a span of 14 bases. Germline V gene data show CDR1 as SGDLS and CDR2 as YYNGEE. The CDR3 extends over 13 amino acids. The CDR3 DNA reads as TGTGCCAGCACGGTAGGAGGGGAGAATGAGCAGTTCTTC. The encoded protein is CASTVGGENEQFF.

The chain links TRBV5-6 to TRBJ2-1; 7 bases agree with TRBD2. Trimming removed 1 base from V and 2 bases from J; junction bases left unmatched: 3. Germline lookup yields CDR1 SGHDT and CDR2 YYEEEE. This CDR3 has 15 amino acids. The CDR3 nucleotides read TGTGCCAGCAGCTTGTTCGGGAGGCCCTACAATGAGCAGTTCTTC. It is translated as CASSLFGRPYNEQFF.